A single sample is the source of the 8 T cell receptor beta chains below, sequenced in a study of beta chain features in type 1 diabetes. Study-level points and caveats: Significant though moderate, a shortening of TCRB CDR3s appeared in all four CD4+ subsets of Type 1 diabetes patients.

Every isolated RNA sample was fully reverse transcribed, so sequencing captured expressed TCRB transcripts. Clones were read by immunoSEQ multiplex PCR, and TCRdb kept only the in-frame ones, dropping some. The sample lists a few hundred thousand clones; approximately 15% were seen once. Antigens of these TCRs are unknown. The material sequenced was naive CD4+ T cells from blood. The receptors here all came from a young man with type 1 diabetes.

This clone was detected a few times. The sample carries other DNA sequences with the same CDR3. The V and J genes are TRBV18 and TRBJ2-5, with TRBD1 matching over 7 bases. The CDR3 totals 15 residues. Germline values: CDR1 KGHSH, CDR2 LQKENI. V dropped 3 bases and J dropped 1; count of bases not matched to a gene: 5. The CDR3 DNA reads TGTGCCAGCTCACCTCAACAGGGGTCCCAAGAGACCCAGTACTTC. Protein sequence: CASSPQQGSQETQYF.

This clone has just a few counts. The V call is TRBV29-1, the J call TRBJ2-1; unclear D gene. V was clipped by 0 bases and J by 7 bases, with 7 bases between them. Germline V gene lookup returns CDR1 SQVTM and CDR2 ANQGSEA. This CDR3 is built from 12 residues. CDR3 residues: CSVEESRNEQFF. The CDR3 bases are TGCAGCGTTGAAGAATCGAGGAATGAGCAGTTCTTC.

The gene calls are TRBV28 and TRBJ1-1; the match to TRBD1 covers 8 bases. Germline lookup yields CDR1 MDHEN and CDR2 SYDVKM. This CDR3 is 14 amino acids long. V gave up 4 bases and J gave up 6 bases; unmatched junction bases: 7. CDR3 DNA sequence: TGTGCCAGCAGTTCGGGGACAGGCAGCTCTGAAGCTTTCTTT. It translates to CASSSGTGSSEAFF.

The rearrangement links TRBV10-3 to TRBJ1-1; tentative D call: TRBD1 (6 bases). This CDR3 region has 14 residues. Germline CDR1 ENHRY, CDR2 SYGVKD. V was trimmed by 4 bases and J by 5 bases, leaving 14 bases between them. CDR3 nucleotide sequence: TGTGCCATCAGTGTAGGGGGGGCGAGGACTGAAGCTTTCTTT. Its translation: CAISVGGARTEAFF.

A note on this clone: The identical CDR3 is also encoded by other nucleotide sequences in the sample. This chain connects TRBV15 to TRBJ2-5; the D gene is possibly TRBD2 (5 bases). V shed 1 base and J shed 3 bases, with 9 bases lying between them. From germline, CDR1 is LNHNV and CDR2 YYDKDF (reference sequence). The CDR3 runs 14 residues. The DNA of the CDR3 is TGTGCCACCAGCAGAGGGGGAGCAGAAGAGACCCAGTACTTC. Translating gives CATSRGGAEETQYF.

This sequence joins TRBV15 and TRBJ2-1, with a possible D match to TRBD2 (5 bases). Trimming took off 0 bases at V and 0 bases at J, with 15 bases between the two ends. The CDR3 is made up of 18 amino acids. Germline V lookup: CDR1 LNHNV, CDR2 YYDKDF (reference sequence). CDR3: CATSRDGLSTSSYNEQFF. CDR3 in DNA: TGTGCCACCAGCAGAGATGGACTCTCAACAAGCTCCTACAATGAGCAGTTCTTC.

The CDR3 nucleotides are TGCGCCAGCAGCCATAGCGAGGGCGGTTCCTCCTACGAGCAGTACTTC. Its translation is CASSHSEGGSSYEQYF. The rearrangement uses TRBV4-3 and TRBJ2-7, with TRBD2 as a possible D gene (5 bases). V dropped 3 bases and J dropped 0 bases, with 15 bases sitting between them. Germline CDR1 is LGHNA and CDR2 is YSLEER. The CDR3 contains 16 residues.

This clone was observed a few times. This chain links TRBV5-1 with TRBJ1-1, with a weak D call TRBD1 (5 bases). CDR1 is SGHRS and CDR2 is YFSETQ in the germline V gene. The length of the CDR3 is 16 residues. Trimming removed 1 base at V and 1 base at J, with 14 bases between. CDR3 amino acids: CASSLIGGTGNTEAFF. The DNA for the CDR3 is TGCGCCAGCAGCTTGATCGGGGGAACTGGGAACACTGAAGCTTTCTTT.